This TCR beta chain was obtained from a study of shared clonotypes between healthy human individuals. CDR3 length: 14 amino acids. V gave up 4 bases and J gave up 5 bases; unmatched junction bases: 5. In germline, CDR1 is PRHDT, CDR2 FYEKMQ (reference sequence). Naive CD8 cells, CD45RO-negative and positively selected for CCR7, excluded terminally differentiated effector memory CD45RA+ cells. Repertoires were generated with immunoSEQ multiplex PCR, while TCRdb's copy carries only in-frame clones and drops some. The sample has some 630,000 clones, around 96% seen once; the top ten hold less than 0.12%.

This receptor was obtained from a woman aged 30 to 39 in good health. The chain carries TRBV13 and TRBJ1-1, with 9 bases lining up with TRBD1. Sequences were obtained from naive CD8+ T cells sorted from blood. This CDR3 reads CASSSGTGKTEAFF. The CDR3 nucleotides are TGTGCCAGCAGCTCTGGGACAGGGAAGACTGAAGCTTTCTTT.